This T cell receptor beta chain is from a study of T cell repertoires in cytomegalovirus infection (dated by TCRdb to 2018 to 2020). With regard to the full study: Peptide stimulations targeted recently identified HLA-C-restricted CMV epitopes, whose presentation resists viral immunomodulation, together with well-studied HLA-B-restricted epitopes. Donor HLA type was relevant to the analysis, because carriage of CMV infection together with the matching HLA type was indicated by public TCR beta signatures. Beyond this particular receptor, the publication reports: In both this cohort and an independent roughly 400-donor cohort, the cumulative frequency of public TCR beta family members distinguished carriers of CMV infection plus the relevant HLA type. The ex vivo response was dominated by HLA-C-restricted CMV-specific TCR beta clonotypes, which also provided the single most frequent clonotype in two of eight donors.

There are a few counts of this clonotype. Its antigen remains unidentified. Base qualities are missing; no much larger clone stands one base away. Instrument used: Illumina HiSeq 1500. The public reads were reprocessed in TCRdb via fastp at Q25 and MiXCR, keeping in-frame beta chains. Every CDR3 protein is listed once, alongside the most common genes and DNA of its rows. The sample table records some 940,000 distinct CDR3 sequences; 30% to 40% of these occur just once. 11% to 15% of the sample goes to the ten largest clones. Reading from cysteine to phenylalanine, the CDR3 counts 14 amino acids. Only the CDR3 DNA is retained, 42 bases long and in frame from the first base. Deletion took 3 bases off V and 4 bases off J, with a span of 11 bases between the germline ends. As encoded in the germline V gene, CDR1 is SGDLS while CDR2 is YYNGEE. The treatment or condition label, read with the paper, signifies: in vitro stimulation with specific CMV peptide epitopes to enrich CMV-specific T cells.

Recombination connected TRBV9 to TRBJ1-3; a confident D gene designation cannot be given. The TCR was taken from a human donor in good health (CMV status not recorded). Some clones in this sample may be carry-over from other donors' samples. Sequenced material: cultured CD8+ T cells from PBMCs, taken from culture after CMV antigen stimulation. At the DNA level, the sequence is TGTGCCAGCAGCGGAAACACGGGAGGAAACACCATATATTTT. It specifies CASSGNTGGNTIYF.